This TCR beta chain was found in a study of identical twins. The V gene lost 0 bases and the J gene lost 0 bases, with 14 bases spanning the gap. Germline V lookup: CDR1 MNHEY, CDR2 SVGAGI. The CDR3 runs to 18 residues. TCRdb re-analysed the 5' RACE reads in MiXCR, keeping a single row per CDR3 protein. The sample yields under 250,000 distinct CDR3 sequences, around 8.1% seen once. This clonotype occurred a few times. The antigen remains undetermined. General study results and limits: Invariant T cells like MAIT and iNKT could partly confound the zero-insertion analyses. Abundant beta clonotypes from cord blood bore fewer insertions; memory repertoires lacked this pattern.

This sample also belongs to another study, concerning yellow fever vaccine responses in identical twins. As reported in that work: Twins reportedly mounted vaccine T cell responses that seemed partly convergent, partly personalized.

The origin of this receptor is a woman aged 18-29 years in good health. The sample taken for sequencing was memory (CD45RO+) T cells sorted from blood. The chain combines TRBV6-5 with TRBJ2-2, with D hard to call. The CDR3 DNA sequence: TGTGCCAGCAGTTACTCGATGATGGCCTACGCGAACACCGGGGAGCTGTTTTTT. It encodes CASSYSMMAYANTGELFF.